This TCR beta chain was observed in a study of early T cells in non-severe SARS-CoV-2 infection. Unique molecular identifiers (one per individual cDNA molecule) were attached. TCRdb re-derived calls from the 5' RACE reads in MiXCR, one entry per CDR3 protein. Of over 55,000 distinct CDR3 sequences detected, around 12% appear once; the ten largest clones hold roughly 1.3%. The V end was cut by 4 bases, the J end by 9 bases, with 10 bases between. The V gene's germline CDR1 is MDHEN and CDR2 SYDVKM. The CDR3 runs to 13 residues. Material for sequencing was whole blood. The rearrangement joins TRBV28 to TRBJ1-6, with unresolved D. This receptor was identified in an adult who was a healthcare worker with PCR-confirmed SARS-CoV-2 infection or an uninfected control (not recorded which). Here the CDR3 reads CASSYGSPSPLHF. The CDR3 region has the DNA TGTGCCAGCAGTTACGGTAGTCCTTCACCCCTCCACTTT.